The subject of this entry is one TCR beta chain. J lost 7 bases, V lost 6 bases, and 7 bases had no gene match. The CDR3 is 15 residues long. CDR1 and CDR2 from the germline V gene are MDHEN and SYDVKM. This specimen belongs to a study of blood T cell repertoires in COVID-19. Among Cohort 3 donors, those recovered had two negative PCRs, clearance, or symptom resolution. Sequencing was performed with immunoSEQ multiplex PCR; in TCRdb, only in-frame clones are kept and a portion is missing. The table shows approximately 300,000 clones, with about nine tenths occurring only once. The sample consisted of PBMCs or T cells enriched from blood (not recorded which). J is TRBJ1-6 and V is TRBV28; 9 nucleotides match TRBD1. The receptor comes from a man aged 55 to 69 who had recovered from COVID-19. This chain's CDR3 is CASRQQGATNSPLHF. The CDR3 DNA is TGTGCCAGCAGGCAACAGGGGGCTACGAATTCACCCCTCCACTTT.